Listed below are T cell receptor beta chains from one sample, sequenced in a study of regulatory T cells in long-lasting Graves disease. TCRdb reprocessed the multiplex PCR reads with MiXCR, giving one entry per CDR3 protein. This table has around 230,000 distinct CDR3 sequences, about 17% appearing once. Sequenced material: peripheral blood mononuclear cells (PBMCs), taken at new diagnosis, from a patient treated with antithyroid drugs. These TCRs come from a female donor with Graves disease. Both conserved end residues are part of each CDR3. D genes are given only for firm matches. Part of the rows lack a size; the others show once, few, many or a class for expanded clones.

length: 11; V: TRBV29-1; size: many; J: TRBJ2-7; D: -; DNA: TGCAGCGCCCTTCGAGGGTACGAGCAGTACTTC; CDR3: CSALRGYEQYF
length: 19; V: TRBV20-1; size: many; J: TRBJ2-7; D: TRBD2; DNA: TGCAGTGCTAGAGGACCTCGGACTAGCGGGAGCGCTCAGAACTACGAGCAGTACTTC; CDR3: CSARGPRTSGSAQNYEQYF
length: 14; V: TRBV12-3/TRBV12-4; size: many; J: TRBJ2-2; D: -; DNA: TGTGCCAGCAACATGGACGGGTACACCGGGGAGCTGTTTTTT; CDR3: CASNMDGYTGELFF
length: 13; V: TRBV2; size: many; J: TRBJ1-2; D: -; DNA: TGTGCCAGCAGTGAGGGCTGGGCTGGGGGCTACACCTTC; CDR3: CASSEGWAGGYTF
length: 13; V: TRBV12-3/TRBV12-4; size: many; J: TRBJ1-1; D: TRBD1; DNA: TGTGCCAGCAGATCAGGGGGTGGCACTGAAGCTTTCTTT; CDR3: CASRSGGGTEAFF
length: 14; V: TRBV18; size: few; J: TRBJ1-1; D: -; DNA: TGTGCCAGCTCGGCAGGGGTCATGAACACTGAAGCTTTCTTT; CDR3: CASSAGVMNTEAFF
length: 14; V: TRBV7-2; size: many; J: TRBJ2-3; D: -; DNA: TGTGCCAGCAGCGCGGATCAGGGTGCAGATACGCAGTATTTT; CDR3: CASSADQGADTQYF
length: 13; V: TRBV30; size: many; J: TRBJ1-1; D: TRBD1; DNA: TGTGCCTGGAGTACCACAGGGGGCACTGAAGCTTTCTTT; CDR3: CAWSTTGGTEAFF
length: 15; V: TRBV28; size: many; J: TRBJ2-7; D: -; DNA: TGTGCCAGCAGTTTCGATTTCCCGCGGGGCTACGAGCAGTACTTC; CDR3: CASSFDFPRGYEQYF
length: 17; V: TRBV11-1; size: many; J: TRBJ1-1; D: -; DNA: TGTGCCAGCAGCGAAGGCGGGGGGCACAGGATCGGCTCTGAAGCTTTCTTT; CDR3: CASSEGGGHRIGSEAFF
length: 14; V: TRBV12-3/TRBV12-4; size: -; J: TRBJ1-1; D: TRBD1; DNA: TGTGCCAGCAGTTGGACAGGGAAGGGGACTGAAGCTTTCTTT; CDR3: CASSWTGKGTEAFF
length: 15; V: TRBV4-3; size: many; J: TRBJ2-7; D: TRBD2; DNA: TGCGCCAGCAGCCAAGGTTCTAGCGGGAGCTACGAGCAGTACTTC; CDR3: CASSQGSSGSYEQYF
length: 15; V: TRBV19; size: many; J: TRBJ2-5; D: TRBD2; DNA: TGTGCCAGTAGTATGGGACTAGCGGCCCAAGAGACCCAGTACTTC; CDR3: CASSMGLAAQETQYF
length: 16; V: TRBV7-2; size: -; J: TRBJ2-7; D: -; DNA: TGTGCCAGCAGCTTTAGGGGTGGGACAGTGGGGGGGGAGCAGTACTTC; CDR3: CASSFRGGTVGGEQYF
length: 15; V: TRBV7-2; size: many; J: TRBJ2-7; D: -; DNA: TGTGCCAGCAGCTTACAGGGGACCGCCTCCTACGAGCAGTACTTC; CDR3: CASSLQGTASYEQYF
length: 17; V: TRBV19; size: many; J: TRBJ2-1; D: TRBD2; DNA: TGTGCCAGTAGGGCTGGGGGGACTAGCGGGGTCTACAATGAGCAGTTCTTC; CDR3: CASRAGGTSGVYNEQFF
length: 12; V: TRBV30; size: many; J: TRBJ1-2; D: -; DNA: TGTGCCTGGAGTGGCATACAGGCCCGGGTCACCTTC; CDR3: CAWSGIQARVTF
length: 15; V: TRBV2; size: many; J: TRBJ2-7; D: TRBD2; DNA: TGTGCCAGCAGGGCCGCTAGCGGGAGATCCAACGAGCAGTACTTC; CDR3: CASRAASGRSNEQYF
length: 16; V: TRBV5-8; size: -; J: TRBJ2-5; D: TRBD2; DNA: TGTGCCAGCAGCCCGGGACTAGCCGCCATCCAAGAGAACCAGTACTTC; CDR3: CASSPGLAAIQENQYF
length: 12; V: TRBV12-3/TRBV12-4; size: -; J: TRBJ1-3; D: -; DNA: TGTGCCACCCAGAAGGGGGGTAACACCATATATTTT; CDR3: CATQKGGNTIYF
length: 13; V: TRBV25-1; size: -; J: TRBJ2-5; D: -; DNA: TGTGCCACCCGGTGGGGGGTCCAAGAGACCCAGTACTTC; CDR3: CATRWGVQETQYF
length: 18; V: TRBV11-2; size: many; J: TRBJ2-1; D: TRBD2; DNA: TGTGCCAGCAGCCCCCCGGATAGCGGGAGGTTCTTGCACAGTGAGCAGTTCTTC; CDR3: CASSPPDSGRFLHSEQFF
length: 14; V: TRBV6-1; size: many; J: TRBJ1-1; D: TRBD1; DNA: TGTGCCAGCAGTCGTGGACAGGGGGCGGCTGAAGCTTTCTTT; CDR3: CASSRGQGAAEAFF
length: 15; V: TRBV12-3/TRBV12-4; size: many; J: TRBJ2-2; D: -; DNA: TGTGCCAGCAGTTTACGGGGGGCTTACACCGGGGAGCTGTTTTTT; CDR3: CASSLRGAYTGELFF
length: 13; V: TRBV2; size: -; J: TRBJ1-4; D: TRBD1; DNA: TGTGCCAGCACCCGGGACAGCAATGAAAAACTGTTTTTT; CDR3: CASTRDSNEKLFF
length: 15; V: TRBV20-1; size: many; J: TRBJ1-4; D: TRBD1; DNA: TGCAGTGCTAGAGGGCAGGGGGCAACTAATGAAAAACTGTTTTTT; CDR3: CSARGQGATNEKLFF